These T cell receptor beta chains were read from a single sample in a study of liver allograft versus peripheral blood T cells. TCRdb re-called the reads with MiXCR, one entry per CDR3 protein. The repertoire includes roughly 2,500 distinct CDR3 sequences, roughly 15% of them detected once, and 23% sits in the top ten. Receptors originate from a human patient who had a liver transplant. A subset of T cells may come from the graft donor. Both conserved end residues are part of each CDR3. The D gene is left open where the match is weak. A row's size may be missing; if present it is once, few, many or a size class.

CASSDSQGNTIYF,TGTGCCAGCAGTGACAGCCAGGGAAACACCATATATTTT,NA,13,TRBV27,once,TRBJ1-3
CASSEGTGNSNQPQHF,TGTGCCAGCAGCGAGGGGACAGGGAATAGCAATCAGCCCCAGCATTTT,TRBD1,16,TRBV9,medium-sized,TRBJ1-5
CASSIGAGSYEQYF,TGTGCCAGTAGTATAGGGGCCGGCTCCTACGAGCAGTACTTC,NA,14,TRBV19,medium-sized,TRBJ2-7
CASSLPTGLTYEQYF,TGTGCCAGCAGCTTACCGACAGGCCTTACCTACGAGCAGTACTTC,NA,15,TRBV7-2,NA,TRBJ2-7
CAISELAAGSGLMNTEAFF,TGTGCCATCAGTGAATTGGCGGCGGGGTCGGGTCTAATGAACACTGAAGCTTTCTTT,NA,19,TRBV10-3,medium-sized,TRBJ1-1
CASSLAPTDATNEKLFF,TGTGCCAGCAGCTTAGCTCCGACAGATGCAACTAATGAAAAACTGTTTTTT,NA,17,TRBV13,large,TRBJ1-4
CSAGDSLMSLF,TGCAGTGCTGGGGACTCCCTAATGTCGCTCTTT,NA,11,TRBV20-1,medium-sized,TRBJ1-1
CASSESGGFGNTIYF,TGTGCCAGCAGCGAAAGTGGGGGGTTTGGAAACACCATATATTTT,NA,15,TRBV11-2,NA,TRBJ1-3
CASSERLNTGELFF,TGTGCCAGCAGTGAAAGACTAAACACCGGGGAGCTGTTTTTT,NA,14,TRBV2,NA,TRBJ2-2
CSVPWGGTEAFF,TGCAGCGTTCCCTGGGGGGGAACTGAAGCTTTCTTT,NA,12,TRBV29-1,medium-sized,TRBJ1-1
CASSVTVGKGAFF,TGTGCCAGCAGTGTTACGGTCGGAAAGGGAGCTTTCTTT,NA,13,TRBV2,NA,TRBJ1-1
CASSPLGGGRYGYTF,TGTGCCAGCAGTCCCCTGGGAGGGGGAAGGTATGGCTACACCTTC,NA,15,TRBV6-5,medium-sized,TRBJ1-2
CSARDLEGGSQPQHF,TGCAGTGCTAGAGATCTCGAGGGGGGGAGTCAGCCCCAGCATTTT,NA,15,TRBV20-1,many,TRBJ1-5
CASSSDQSSYNEQFF,TGTGCCAGCAGTTCGGACCAAAGCTCCTACAATGAGCAGTTCTTC,NA,15,TRBV6-2/TRBV6-3,NA,TRBJ2-1
CSALALGGYTEAFF,TGCAGTGCTCTTGCGCTCGGGGGGTACACTGAAGCTTTCTTT,NA,14,TRBV20-1,few,TRBJ1-1
CASSPGQGSEAFF,TGTGCCAGCAGCCCCGGACAGGGTAGTGAGGCTTTCTTT,TRBD1,13,TRBV6-5,many,TRBJ1-1
CASSINGYSNQPQHF,TGTGCCAGTAGTATTAATGGGTATAGCAATCAGCCCCAGCATTTT,NA,15,TRBV19,medium-sized,TRBJ1-5
CASSKKRDSNQPQHF,TGTGCCAGCAGTAAAAAAAGGGATAGCAATCAGCCCCAGCATTTT,NA,15,TRBV6-1,medium-sized,TRBJ1-5
CASSPSDSSYEQYF,TGTGCCAGCAGTCCTTCGGACAGTTCCTACGAGCAGTACTTC,NA,14,TRBV10-1,NA,TRBJ2-7
CASREQKGNYGYTF,TGTGCCAGCAGGGAGCAGAAGGGGAACTATGGCTACACCTTC,NA,14,TRBV2,NA,TRBJ1-2
CASSYGTGGNTEAFF,TGTGCCAGCAGTTACGGGACAGGGGGCAACACTGAAGCTTTCTTT,TRBD1,15,TRBV6-6,once,TRBJ1-1
CSVEDRRLYGYTF,TGCAGCGTTGAAGATCGACGGCTCTATGGCTACACCTTC,NA,13,TRBV29-1,large,TRBJ1-2
CASSIYPAGVSDYGYTF,TGTGCCAGTAGTATATACCCGGCGGGGGTCTCAGACTATGGCTACACCTTC,NA,17,TRBV19,medium-sized,TRBJ1-2
CASSWTVSHMSGLFF,TGTGCCAGCAGTTGGACAGTGTCACACATGAGCGGGCTGTTTTTT,NA,15,TRBV6-2/TRBV6-3,medium-sized,TRBJ2-2
CASSLWTGGDGYTF,TGTGCCAGCAGCCTTTGGACAGGGGGGGATGGCTACACCTTC,TRBD1,14,TRBV13,medium-sized,TRBJ1-2
CASSPSSRANNYGYTF,TGTGCCAGCAGCCCATCCTCCAGGGCAAATAACTATGGCTACACCTTC,NA,16,TRBV13,medium-sized,TRBJ1-2
CASSLATLYEQYF,TGTGCCAGCAGCTTAGCAACCCTCTACGAGCAGTACTTC,NA,13,TRBV7-2,many,TRBJ2-7
CASGGGQGSSGNTIYF,TGTGCCAGCGGGGGAGGACAGGGGAGCTCTGGAAACACCATATATTTT,TRBD1,16,TRBV11-2,medium-sized,TRBJ1-3
CASSFVEGAFDEQFF,TGTGCCAGCAGCTTCGTGGAGGGGGCGTTTGATGAGCAGTTCTTC,NA,15,TRBV5-4,many,TRBJ2-1
CASTLAGNSNQPQHF,TGTGCCAGCACCCTAGCCGGAAATAGCAATCAGCCCCAGCATTTT,NA,15,TRBV6-1,NA,TRBJ1-5
CSFRPQDNYEQYF,TGCAGTTTCCGCCCCCAGGACAACTACGAGCAGTACTTC,NA,13,TRBV20-1,medium-sized,TRBJ2-7
CASSLGVGETQYF,TGTGCCAGCAGCTTGGGAGTAGGAGAGACCCAGTACTTC,NA,13,TRBV5-6,NA,TRBJ2-5
CASSYWVGQGAGEQYF,TGTGCCAGCAGTTACTGGGTGGGACAGGGGGCTGGCGAGCAGTACTTC,TRBD1,16,TRBV6-5,medium-sized,TRBJ2-7
CASSYNGDSPYGYTF,TGTGCCAGCAGTTACAACGGAGACAGCCCCTATGGCTACACCTTC,NA,15,TRBV6-5,medium-sized,TRBJ1-2
CASSPTVLNYGYTF,TGTGCCAGCAGTCCAACAGTGCTTAACTATGGCTACACCTTC,NA,14,TRBV27,medium-sized,TRBJ1-2
CASSYETLYGYTF,TGTGCCAGCAGTTACGAGACACTCTATGGCTACACCTTC,NA,13,TRBV6-2/TRBV6-3,large,TRBJ1-2
CASSLGAAPEAFF,TGTGCCAGCAGCTTGGGGGCAGCCCCTGAAGCTTTCTTT,NA,13,TRBV5-6,medium-sized,TRBJ1-1
CARPDPARVDYGYTF,TGTGCCAGGCCGGACCCCGCCAGGGTCGATTATGGCTACACCTTC,NA,15,TRBV2,many,TRBJ1-2
CASGWGGNTEAFF,TGTGCCAGCGGCTGGGGCGGAAACACTGAAGCTTTCTTT,NA,13,TRBV27,NA,TRBJ1-1
CASSGDRHTPEAFF,TGCGCCAGCAGTGGGGATCGACACACACCCGAAGCTTTCTTT,NA,14,TRBV10-1,NA,TRBJ1-1
CASNAQGQDSPLHF,TGTGCCAGCAACGCACAGGGGCAGGATTCACCCCTCCACTTT,TRBD1,14,TRBV6-5,medium-sized,TRBJ1-6
CASSVESGTYGYTF,TGTGCCAGCAGCGTAGAATCAGGGACCTATGGCTACACCTTC,NA,14,TRBV9,few,TRBJ1-2
CASRLYEEAFF,TGTGCCAGCAGACTCTACGAGGAAGCTTTCTTT,NA,11,TRBV7-2,medium-sized,TRBJ1-1
CASSNGPYYGYTF,TGTGCCAGCAGTAATGGGCCGTACTATGGCTACACCTTC,NA,13,TRBV12-3/TRBV12-4,many,TRBJ1-2
CASSPTGGAPEKLFF,TGTGCCAGCAGTCCTACAGGGGGCGCGCCGGAAAAACTGTTTTTT,TRBD1,15,TRBV27,large,TRBJ1-4
CVKGPPPGNTIYF,TGTGTCAAGGGTCCCCCCCCTGGAAACACCATATATTTT,NA,13,TRBV25-1,few,TRBJ1-3
CASTLDGTSSYNEQFF,TGTGCCAGTACCCTTGACGGAACGAGCTCCTACAATGAGCAGTTCTTC,NA,16,TRBV19,few,TRBJ2-1
CASSYSKVAGSYEQYF,TGTGCCAGCAGTTACTCGAAGGTAGCGGGGAGCTACGAGCAGTACTTC,TRBD2,16,TRBV6-2/TRBV6-3,few,TRBJ2-7
CATSDFRAQGGSTDTQYF,TGTGCCACCAGTGATTTTAGGGCCCAGGGCGGGAGCACAGATACGCAGTATTTT,NA,18,TRBV24-1,many,TRBJ2-3
CASSDTGGRQPQHF,TGTGCCAGTAGTGACACAGGGGGCCGCCAGCCCCAGCATTTT,TRBD1,14,TRBV19,hyperexpanded,TRBJ1-5
CASSLAGSGVTIYF,TGTGCCAGCAGCTTAGCAGGGAGTGGTGTCACCATATATTTT,NA,14,TRBV13,large,TRBJ1-3
CAISYGVEGAHGTDTQYF,TGTGCCATCAGTTATGGGGTAGAGGGGGCCCATGGCACAGATACGCAGTATTTT,TRBD1,18,TRBV10-3,medium-sized,TRBJ2-3
CASSYSEGAGQPQHF,TGTGCCAGCAGTTACTCGGAGGGGGCGGGTCAGCCCCAGCATTTT,TRBD1,15,TRBV6-1,NA,TRBJ1-5
CASSPARVSQPQHF,TGTGCCAGCAGCCCTGCCAGGGTCAGTCAGCCCCAGCATTTT,NA,14,TRBV7-9,medium-sized,TRBJ1-5